This T cell receptor beta chain was recorded in a study of shared clonotypes between healthy human individuals. Remarks on this clone: The target antigen is unknown.

The CDR3 consists of 16 residues. Germline V lookup: CDR1 LNHDA, CDR2 SQIVND (reference sequence). J lost 2 bases, V lost 3 bases, and 8 bases had no gene match. DNA at 150 to 250 ng, 25,000 to 35,000 T cell genomes, went into sorted-subset replicate PCRs. Profiling relied on immunoSEQ multiplex PCR, and the TCRdb table lists in-frame clones only, not all of them. This table holds roughly 1,600,000 clones, less than 99% found once. Study results and limitations: Despite large depth, rarefaction showed incomplete sorted-subset sequencing.

Naive CD4+ cells were CD45RA-selected; the remaining cells were memory. J is TRBJ2-3 and V is TRBV19, with 7 bases lining up with TRBD1. This TCR derives from a man aged 25 to 45 in good health. The sequenced sample was naive CD4+ T cells sorted from blood. As to subset: CD45RA+ positively selected. CDR3 sequence: CASSMTGWGSTDTQYF. As DNA, the CDR3 is TGTGCCAGTAGTATGACAGGGTGGGGGTCCACAGATACGCAGTATTTT.